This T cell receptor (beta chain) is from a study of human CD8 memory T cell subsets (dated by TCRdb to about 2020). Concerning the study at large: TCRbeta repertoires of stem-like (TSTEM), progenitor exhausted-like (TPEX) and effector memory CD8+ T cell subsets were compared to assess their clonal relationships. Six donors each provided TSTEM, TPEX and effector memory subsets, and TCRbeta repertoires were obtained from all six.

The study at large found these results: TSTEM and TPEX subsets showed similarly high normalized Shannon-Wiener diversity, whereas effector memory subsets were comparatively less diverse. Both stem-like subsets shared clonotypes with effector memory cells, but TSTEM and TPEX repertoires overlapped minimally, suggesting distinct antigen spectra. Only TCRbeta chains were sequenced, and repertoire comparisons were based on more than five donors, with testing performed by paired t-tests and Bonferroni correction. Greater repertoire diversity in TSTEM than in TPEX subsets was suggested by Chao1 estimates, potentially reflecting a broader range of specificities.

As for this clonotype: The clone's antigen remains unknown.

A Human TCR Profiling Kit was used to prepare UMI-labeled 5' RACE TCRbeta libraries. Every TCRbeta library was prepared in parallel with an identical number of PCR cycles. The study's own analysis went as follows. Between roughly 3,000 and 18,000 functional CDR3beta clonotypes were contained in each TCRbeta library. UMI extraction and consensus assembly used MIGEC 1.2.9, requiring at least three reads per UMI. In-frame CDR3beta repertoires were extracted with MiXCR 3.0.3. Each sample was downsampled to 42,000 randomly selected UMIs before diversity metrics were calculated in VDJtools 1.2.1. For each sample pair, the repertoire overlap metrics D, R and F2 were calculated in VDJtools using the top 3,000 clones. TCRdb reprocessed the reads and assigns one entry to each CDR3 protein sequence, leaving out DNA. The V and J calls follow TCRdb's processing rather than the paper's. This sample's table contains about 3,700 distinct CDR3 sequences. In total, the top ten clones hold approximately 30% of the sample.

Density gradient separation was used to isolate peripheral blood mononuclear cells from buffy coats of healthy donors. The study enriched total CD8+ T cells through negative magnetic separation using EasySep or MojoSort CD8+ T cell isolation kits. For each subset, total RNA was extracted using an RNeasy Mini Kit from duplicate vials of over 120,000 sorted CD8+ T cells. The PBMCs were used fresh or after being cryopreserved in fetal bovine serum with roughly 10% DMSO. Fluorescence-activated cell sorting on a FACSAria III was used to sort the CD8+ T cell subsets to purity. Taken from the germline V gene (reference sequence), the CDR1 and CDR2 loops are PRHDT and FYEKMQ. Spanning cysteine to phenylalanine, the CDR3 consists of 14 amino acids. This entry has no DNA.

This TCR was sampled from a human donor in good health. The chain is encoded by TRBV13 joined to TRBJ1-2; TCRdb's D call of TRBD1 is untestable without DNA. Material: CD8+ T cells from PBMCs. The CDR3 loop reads CASSRSGANYGYTF. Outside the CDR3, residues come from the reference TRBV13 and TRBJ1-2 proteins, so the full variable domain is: AAGVIQSPRHLIKEKRETATLKCYPIPRHDTVYWYQQGPGQDPQFLISFYEKMQSDKGSIPDRFSAQQFSDYHSELNMSSLELGDSALYFCASSRSGANYGYTFGSGTRLTVV.